The 20 T cell receptor beta chains in this list originate from one sample, sequenced in a study of blood T cell repertoires in COVID-19. Generated by immunoSEQ multiplex PCR, the TCRdb table keeps only in-frame clones and is missing some. The table includes approximately 51,000 clones, 87% detected once. Sequencing was carried out using peripheral blood. The receptors originated from a woman older than 75 with COVID-19, enrolled during active disease.

V is TRBV11-2 and J is TRBJ1-1; perhaps TRBD1 as D (6 bases). V dropped 5 bases and J dropped 4 bases, with 14 bases sitting between them. This CDR3 has 14 residues. CDR1 and CDR2 (germline): SGHAT, FQNNGV. The chain's CDR3 is CASSLRGGVTEAFF. CDR3 in DNA: TGTGCCAGCAGCCTCAGGGGTGGGGTCACTGAAGCTTTCTTT.

The CDR3 region is CASSSGQVSTEAFF. As DNA, the CDR3 is TGTGCCAGCAGCTCGGGACAGGTGAGCACTGAAGCTTTCTTT. The V gene is TRBV28, the J gene TRBJ1-1; TRBD1 aligns across 8 bases. Trimming at V came to 6 bases and at J to 4 bases, leaving 7 bases not matched to a gene. The CDR3 runs 14 residues. Looked up from germline, CDR1 is MDHEN and CDR2 is SYDVKM.

The chain combines TRBV14 with TRBJ2-1, with D hard to call. Germline CDR1 reads SGHDN; CDR2 reads FVKESK. Trimming took 1 base from V and 9 from J, leaving 10 bases between them. The CDR3 contains 13 residues. The chain's CDR3 is CASSQGLFGEQFF. CDR3 nucleotide sequence: TGTGCCAGCAGCCAAGGACTGTTTGGTGAGCAGTTCTTC.

The chain links TRBV2 to TRBJ2-5, with D maybe TRBD1 (6 bases). V lost 3 bases and J 3 bases, leaving 11 bases between the germline ends. The CDR3 totals 14 residues. Germline V CDR1 and CDR2: SNHLY, FYNNEI. The CDR3 loop reads CASSDRGTKETQYF. As DNA, the CDR3 is TGTGCCAGCAGTGATAGGGGGACGAAAGAGACCCAGTACTTC.

The rearrangement links TRBV9 to TRBJ2-7; D call uncertain. Germline V gene lookup returns CDR1 SGDLS and CDR2 YYNGEE. V gave up 0 bases and J gave up 2 bases, with 9 bases separating them. This CDR3 region has 14 residues. For the CDR3, the DNA is TGTGCCAGCAGCGTAGCCGGGTTCGCCTACGAGCAGTACTTC. Translation gives CASSVAGFAYEQYF.

In regard to this clone: Compared with germline, one end of the junction differs, possibly owing to a read error. The V call is TRBV5-1, the J call TRBJ1-4; D remains unclear. From germline, CDR1 is SGHRS and CDR2 YFSETQ. The CDR3 loop spans 16 amino acids. The CDR3 coding sequence is TGCGTCAGCAGCTCGGGAACCAGTGGGTATAATGAAAAACTGTTTTTT. Translated: CVSSSGTSGYNEKLFF.

The chain carries TRBV2 and TRBJ2-7, with TRBD1 matching over 7 bases. Germline CDR1 and CDR2: SNHLY and FYNNEI. This CDR3 comprises 15 residues. Unmatched junction bases numbered 3, after V lost 1 base and J lost 0 bases. The CDR3 sequence is CASSEGRGTSYEQYF. CDR3 bases: TGTGCCAGCAGTGAAGGCAGGGGGACCTCCTACGAGCAGTACTTC.

The chain is built from TRBV30 and TRBJ2-7; TRBD2 aligns across 7 bases. This CDR3 contains 13 residues. J lost 2 bases, V lost 4 bases, and 5 bases had no gene match. Germline V lookup: CDR1 GTSNPN, CDR2 SVGIG (reference sequence). This CDR3 is CAWNGGGPYEQYF. CDR3 DNA sequence: TGTGCCTGGAATGGCGGGGGACCCTACGAGCAGTACTTC.

The chain has TRBV5-6 and TRBJ2-3; D may be TRBD1 (5 bases). CDR3 length: 14 amino acids. The germline V gene has CDR1 SGHDT and CDR2 YYEEEE. Trimming stripped 4 bases from V and 0 bases from J, with 9 bases between. DNA of the CDR3: TGTGCCAGCAGCCGAAAGGGGAGCACAGATACGCAGTATTTT. Its protein is CASSRKGSTDTQYF.

V and J are TRBV5-4 and TRBJ2-5; TRBD2 might be the D (5 bases). CDR1 and CDR2 (germline): SGHNT, YYREEE (reference sequence). The CDR3 sequence is 14 residues long. The ends were cut back, 3 bases at V and 4 bases at J, with 13 bases in the middle. The CDR3 protein is CASSSQSGRETQYF. CDR3 coding DNA: TGTGCCAGCAGCTCCCAAAGTGGGAGAGAGACCCAGTACTTC.

V usage is TRBV19 and J usage is TRBJ2-6; 9 nucleotides align to TRBD1. J gave up 0 bases and V 1 base, and 1 base lay outside the gene matches. This CDR3 comprises 17 residues. Germline CDR1 LNHDA, CDR2 SQIVND (reference sequence). Written as DNA, the CDR3 is TGTGCCAGTAGTATAGGGACAGGGGTCTCTGGGGCCAACGTCCTGACTTTC. It codes for CASSIGTGVSGANVLTF.

The chain links TRBV27 to TRBJ1-1; D not certain. V lost 8 bases and J lost 1, with 11 bases in between. The length of the CDR3 is 13 residues. Per germline, CDR1 MNHEY and CDR2 SMNVEV (reference sequence). The DNA for the CDR3 is TGTGCCAGCGGCCGAATACAGAACACTGAAGCTTTCTTT. It yields the protein CASGRIQNTEAFF.

V usage is TRBV7-8 and J usage is TRBJ1-3; possibly TRBD1 for D (6 bases). The germline CDR1 and CDR2 sequences are SGHVS and FQNEAQ. Trimming took off 4 bases at V and 0 bases at J, with 13 bases between the two ends. CDR3 length equals 16 residues. Here the CDR3 reads CASSWNREPSGNTIYF. CDR3 in DNA: TGTGCCAGCAGCTGGAACAGGGAACCCTCTGGAAACACCATATATTTT.

The chain links TRBV11-1 to TRBJ2-6, with a tentative D call TRBD1 (6 bases). Trimming left V 6 bases short and J 0 bases short, with 12 bases between. Germline CDR1 reads SGHAT; CDR2 reads FQDESV (reference sequence). CDR3 size: 16 residues. The CDR3 protein is CASRSGQTSGANVLTF. Here the CDR3 DNA reads TGTGCCAGCAGATCAGGACAGACCTCTGGGGCCAACGTCCTGACTTTC.

This chain uses TRBV3-1 (or the pseudogene TRBV3-2) with TRBJ1-2; 8 positions match TRBD1. Germline V gives CDR1 LGHDT, CDR2 YNNKEL (reference sequence). This CDR3 region has 13 residues. The V gene end was trimmed by 1 base and the J gene end by 7 bases; junction bases not matched to a gene: 2. The CDR3 reads CASSQGTGRGYTF. The CDR3 nucleotides are TGTGCCAGCAGCCAAGGGACAGGGCGTGGCTACACCTTC.

J is TRBJ2-5 and V is TRBV1; TRBD1, as called in the table, went unchecked against the DNA. TRBV1 is reported as a pseudogene. The CDR3 length is 13 residues. The CDR3 loop reads CTSSPRRGETQYF. The CDR3, as DNA: TGCACCAGCAGCCCCAGAAGGGGTGAGACCCAGTACTTC.

The J gene is TRBJ2-5, the V gene TRBV5-1, with TRBD1 matching 8 bases. J gave up 3 bases and V 0 bases, and 1 base lay outside the gene matches. This CDR3 is built from 14 residues. Per the germline V gene, CDR1 is SGHRS and CDR2 is YFSETQ. CDR3 region: CASSLATGEETQYF. The DNA for the CDR3 is TGCGCCAGCAGCTTGGCGACAGGGGAAGAGACCCAGTACTTC.

V and J are TRBV5-1 and TRBJ2-5, with a possible D match to TRBD1 (5 bases). The CDR3 runs 15 residues. Germline V CDR1 and CDR2: SGHRS, YFSETQ. V was trimmed by 5 bases and J by 4 bases, leaving 18 bases between them. The CDR3 nucleotides are TGCGCCAGCAGAGACAGTCTAGGGCGCGCAGAGACCCAGTACTTC. Translation: CASRDSLGRAETQYF.

The chain carries TRBV5-1 and TRBJ1-1; perhaps TRBD1 as D (5 bases). Looked up from germline, CDR1 is SGHRS and CDR2 is YFSETQ. The V gene lost 0 bases and the J gene lost 0 bases, with 9 bases spanning the gap. The CDR3 is made up of 15 amino acids. The CDR3 reads CASSLDARVNTEAFF. The CDR3 nucleotides are TGCGCCAGCAGCTTGGATGCCAGGGTGAACACTGAAGCTTTCTTT. The complete variable domain, with remaining parts taken from reference TRBV5-1 and TRBJ1-1, reads KAGVTQTPRYLIKTRGQQVTLSCSPISGHRSVSWYQQTPGQGLQFLFEYFSETQRNKGNFPGRFSGRQFSNSRSEMNVSTLELGDSALYLCASSLDARVNTEAFFGQGTRLTVV.

This clone was recorded only once. The V gene is TRBV7-3, the J gene TRBJ2-3, with D perhaps matching TRBD2 (5 bases). V lost 5 bases and J 2 bases, leaving 26 bases between the germline ends. Germline V gene sequence: CDR1 SGHTA, CDR2 FQGTGA. CDR3 length equals 19 residues. The CDR3: CASSGCRMGSRIPTDTQYF. In DNA form, the CDR3 reads TGTGCCAGCAGCGGGTGCAGGATGGGGAGCAGGATACCCACAGATACGCAGTATTTT.